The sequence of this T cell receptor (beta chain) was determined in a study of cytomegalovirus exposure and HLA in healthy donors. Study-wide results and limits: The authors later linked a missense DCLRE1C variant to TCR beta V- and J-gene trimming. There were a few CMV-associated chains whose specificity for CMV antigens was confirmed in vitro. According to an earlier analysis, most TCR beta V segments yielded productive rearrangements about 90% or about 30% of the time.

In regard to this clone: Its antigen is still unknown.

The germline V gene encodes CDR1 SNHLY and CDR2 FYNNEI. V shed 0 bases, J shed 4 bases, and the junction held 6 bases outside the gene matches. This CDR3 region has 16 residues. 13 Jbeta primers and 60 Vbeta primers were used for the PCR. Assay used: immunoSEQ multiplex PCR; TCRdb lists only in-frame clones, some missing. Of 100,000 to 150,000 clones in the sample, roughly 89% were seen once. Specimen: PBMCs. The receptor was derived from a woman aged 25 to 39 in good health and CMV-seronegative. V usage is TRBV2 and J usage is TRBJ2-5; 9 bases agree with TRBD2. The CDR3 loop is CASSEALPSGVETQYF. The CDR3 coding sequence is TGTGCCAGCAGTGAAGCGCTTCCTAGCGGGGTAGAGACCCAGTACTTC.